Listed here are 19 T cell receptor beta chains from one sample, sequenced in a study of blood T cell repertoires in COVID-19. Using immunoSEQ multiplex PCR, the repertoire was profiled, and TCRdb retains in-frame clones only, with some absent. In the table there are under 250,000 clones, roughly four fifths of which are singletons. Sequencing was carried out using peripheral blood. Receptors originate from a woman between 40 and 50 years old with acute or convalescent COVID-19.

V usage is TRBV7-2 and J usage is TRBJ2-5; 7 bases map to TRBD2. Germline CDR1 and CDR2: SGHTA and FQGNSA. V shed 6 bases and J 5 bases; nucleotides not matched to a gene: 6. The CDR3 is made up of 13 amino acids. The CDR3 sequence: CASSHPGGETQYF. DNA for the CDR3: TGTGCCAGCAGTCATCCCGGGGGGGAGACCCAGTACTTC. Drawing the rest from reference TRBV7-2 and TRBJ2-5, the complete variable domain is GAGVSQSPSNKVTEKGKDVELRCDPISGHTALYWYRQSLGQGLEFLIYFQGNSAPDKSGLPSDRFSAERTGGSVSTLTIQRTQQEDSAVYLCASSHPGGETQYFGPGTRLLVL.

The rearrangement links TRBV29-1 to TRBJ2-1, with a possible D match to TRBD1 (5 bases). The length of the CDR3 is 13 residues. The V and J ends lost 3 bases and 4 bases respectively, with 10 bases between them. Germline V gene sequence: CDR1 SQVTM, CDR2 ANQGSEA. This CDR3 reads CSVERQTYNEQFF. DNA for the CDR3: TGCAGCGTTGAGCGACAGACATACAATGAGCAGTTCTTC.

This clone was recorded once. The chain uses TRBV11-2 and TRBJ2-3; D is unresolved. Germline V gives CDR1 SGHAT, CDR2 FQNNGV. The CDR3 has 17 amino acids. The V gene lost 4 bases and the J gene lost 2 bases, with 19 bases spanning the gap. The CDR3 spells CASSSSLSPVFTDTQYF. The CDR3, as DNA: TGTGCCAGCAGCTCCTCCCTTAGCCCGGTTTTCACAGATACGCAGTATTTT.

This chain uses TRBV24-1 with TRBJ2-2; the match to TRBD2 covers 13 bases. Germline CDR1 reads KGHDR; CDR2 reads SFDVKD. The CDR3 is made up of 17 amino acids. V shed 2 bases, J shed 6 bases, and the junction held 5 bases outside the gene matches. CDR3 loop: CATSDSAGLAGAGELFF. The CDR3 coding sequence is TGTGCCACCAGTGATTCCGCTGGACTAGCGGGAGCCGGGGAGCTGTTTTTT.

The genes are TRBV9 and TRBJ1-2, with 11 bases aligning to TRBD1. J gave up 8 bases and V 0 bases, and 3 bases lay outside the gene matches. The germline V gene encodes CDR1 SGDLS and CDR2 YYNGEE. The CDR3 sequence is 14 residues long. The CDR3, as DNA: TGTGCCAGCAGCGTAGTTGGACAGGGGGCCGGCTACACCTTC. Translated: CASSVVGQGAGYTF.

This chain connects TRBV4-1 to TRBJ2-3; possible D gene TRBD1, 6 bases. Germline CDR1 is MGHRA and CDR2 is YSYEKL. This CDR3 contains 16 residues. V shed 3 bases and J shed 0 bases, with 13 bases lying between them. CDR3 nucleotide sequence: TGCGCCAGCAGCCACATTACAGGGATTAGCACAGATACGCAGTATTTT. Protein product: CASSHITGISTDTQYF.

DNA of the CDR3: TGTGCCAGCGGACAGCGGGGAAACACCATATATTTT. Its protein product is CASGQRGNTIYF. The chain links TRBV9 to TRBJ1-3; weak D call: TRBD1 (6 bases). This CDR3 spans 12 amino acids. Germline lookup yields CDR1 SGDLS and CDR2 YYNGEE. V lost 7 bases to trimming and J lost 4 bases, with 9 bases between them.

The chain carries TRBV27 and TRBJ2-2; 13 nucleotides match TRBD2. The CDR3 has 16 residues. Germline loops: CDR1 MNHEY, CDR2 SMNVEV (reference sequence). The J segment lost 3 bases and the V segment lost 6 bases, leaving 4 bases of the junction unmatched. CDR3 DNA sequence: TGTGCCAGCAGCCCGGGACTAGCGGGGTACACCGGGGAGCTGTTTTTT. Translation gives CASSPGLAGYTGELFF.

The chain is built from TRBV9 and TRBJ2-1; 8 bases line up with TRBD1. Germline V gives CDR1 SGDLS, CDR2 YYNGEE. The CDR3 covers 14 residues. Trimming cost V 4 bases and J 6 bases; bases outside gene matches: 6. DNA of the CDR3: TGTGCCAGCAGCACAAGGGACAGGAGCAATGAGCAGTTCTTC. This translates into CASSTRDRSNEQFF.

This clone has a single count. The chain uses TRBV6-5 and TRBJ1-4; no clear D gene. This CDR3 comprises 14 residues. Germline CDR1 MNHEY, CDR2 SVGAGI. Between the trimmed V and J ends, which lost 5 bases and 7 bases, there was a span of 14 bases. The CDR3 DNA is TGTGCCAGCAGTCCCCTAAAGGGAGGTGAAAAACTGTTTTTT. It specifies CASSPLKGGEKLFF.

The chain uses TRBV4-2 and TRBJ2-3; 10 nucleotides match TRBD2. The trim removed 1 base at V and 4 bases at J, leaving 8 bases unmatched. Looked up from germline, CDR1 is LGHNA and CDR2 is YNFKEQ. This CDR3 comprises 17 residues. The CDR3 loop reads CASSQVTAGGPSDTQYF. The DNA of the CDR3 is TGTGCCAGCAGCCAAGTAACAGCGGGAGGGCCGTCAGATACGCAGTATTTT.

The CDR3 nucleotides are TGTGCCACCAGGACTAGCGGGAGTGACAATGAGCAGTTCTTC. As protein: CATRTSGSDNEQFF. The chain links TRBV24-1 to TRBJ2-1; TRBD2 aligns across 12 bases. V was pared by 7 bases and J by 5 bases, with 2 bases of the junction left unmatched. The CDR3 contains 14 residues. Per germline, CDR1 KGHDR and CDR2 SFDVKD.

The chain employs TRBV9 and TRBJ2-5, with TRBD1 identical over 9 bases. Germline CDR1 reads SGDLS; CDR2 reads YYNGEE. The V segment lost 0 bases and the J segment 2 bases; nucleotides outside the gene matches: 2. CDR3 length: 15 amino acids. The CDR3 sequence: CASSVGGQGQETQYF. CDR3 nucleotides: TGTGCCAGCAGCGTAGGAGGACAGGGGCAAGAGACCCAGTACTTC.

This clone occurred a few times. The gene calls are TRBV12-5 and TRBJ1-5, with D hard to call. The CDR3 runs to 17 residues. Germline V lookup: CDR1 LGHNT, CDR2 FRNRAP. The V and J ends lost 1 base and 2 bases respectively, with 15 bases between them. DNA of the CDR3: TGTGCTAGTGGTTTGGACCTCTCAGGTTCGGGCAATCAGCCCCAGCATTTT. Residues: CASGLDLSGSGNQPQHF.

The genes are TRBV2 and TRBJ2-3, with D perhaps TRBD2 (6 bases). Germline V CDR1 and CDR2: SNHLY, FYNNEI. V was cut by 1 base and J by 0 bases, with 14 bases left in between. The CDR3 is made up of 17 amino acids. The CDR3 DNA is TGTGCCAGCAGTGAAGGGGTTAGCGGTTCTAGCACAGATACGCAGTATTTT. This gives the protein CASSEGVSGSSTDTQYF.

The genes are TRBV10-1 and TRBJ2-1; 7 nucleotides align to TRBD1. CDR3 size: 20 residues. Trimming cost V 0 bases and J 0 bases; bases outside gene matches: 14. Looked up from germline, CDR1 is WNHNN and CDR2 is SYGVQD (reference sequence). For the CDR3, the DNA is TGCGCCAGCAGTGAGTCTTATGGACAGGATGATAGGAGCTCCTACAATGAGCAGTTCTTC. Its translation is CASSESYGQDDRSSYNEQFF.

This clone occurred once. This chain uses TRBV3-1 (or the pseudogene TRBV3-2) with TRBJ1-1; D unresolved. V was trimmed by 2 bases and J by 2 bases, leaving 18 bases between them. This CDR3 is built from 17 residues. CDR1 and CDR2 (germline): LGHDT, YNNKEL (reference sequence). The CDR3: CASSQLDLFGGNTEAFF. The DNA for the CDR3 is TGTGCCAGCAGCCAACTCGACCTCTTCGGCGGCAACACTGAAGCTTTCTTT.

This clone was found once. The rearrangement uses TRBV2 and TRBJ2-1; D ambiguous. The V and J ends lost 4 bases and 9 bases respectively, with 10 bases between them. The CDR3 consists of 12 residues. Germline values: CDR1 SNHLY, CDR2 FYNNEI. This chain's CDR3 is CASSANSPEQFF. For the CDR3, the DNA is TGTGCCAGCAGTGCTAATAGCCCTGAGCAGTTCTTC.

The J gene is TRBJ2-7, the V gene TRBV5-4; weak D call: TRBD2 (5 bases). The CDR3 runs to 14 residues. Per germline, CDR1 SGHNT and CDR2 YYREEE (reference sequence). Trimming removed 6 bases at V and 5 bases at J, with 18 bases between. CDR3 region: CASTSRSPGNEQYF. The CDR3 coding sequence is TGTGCCAGCACCTCACGAAGCCCGGGGAACGAGCAGTACTTC.